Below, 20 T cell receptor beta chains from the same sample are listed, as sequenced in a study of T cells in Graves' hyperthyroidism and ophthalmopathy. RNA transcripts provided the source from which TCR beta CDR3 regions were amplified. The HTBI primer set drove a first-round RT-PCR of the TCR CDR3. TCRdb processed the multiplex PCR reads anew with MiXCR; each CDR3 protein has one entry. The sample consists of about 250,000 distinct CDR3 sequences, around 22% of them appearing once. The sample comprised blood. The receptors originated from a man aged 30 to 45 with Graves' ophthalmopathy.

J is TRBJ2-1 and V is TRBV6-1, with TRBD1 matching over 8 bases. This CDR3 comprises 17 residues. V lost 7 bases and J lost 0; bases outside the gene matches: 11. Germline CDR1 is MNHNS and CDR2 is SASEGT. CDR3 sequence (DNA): TGTGCCAGCAACAAACAGGGGGTAATGAGCTCCTACAATGAGCAGTTCTTC. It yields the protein CASNKQGVMSSYNEQFF.

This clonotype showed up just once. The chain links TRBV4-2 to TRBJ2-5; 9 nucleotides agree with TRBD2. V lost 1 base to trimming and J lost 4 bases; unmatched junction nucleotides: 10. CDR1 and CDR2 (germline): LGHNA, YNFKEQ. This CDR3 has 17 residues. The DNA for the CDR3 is TGTGCCAGCAGCCAAGGGCGGCTAGCGGGGACCCCAGAGACCCAGTACTTC. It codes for CASSQGRLAGTPETQYF.

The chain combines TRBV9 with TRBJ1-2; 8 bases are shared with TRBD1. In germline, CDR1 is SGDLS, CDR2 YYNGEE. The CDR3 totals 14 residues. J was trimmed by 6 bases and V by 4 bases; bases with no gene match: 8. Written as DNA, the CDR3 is TGTGCCAGCAGCCCTCGACAGGGGAATCATGGCTACACCTTC. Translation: CASSPRQGNHGYTF.

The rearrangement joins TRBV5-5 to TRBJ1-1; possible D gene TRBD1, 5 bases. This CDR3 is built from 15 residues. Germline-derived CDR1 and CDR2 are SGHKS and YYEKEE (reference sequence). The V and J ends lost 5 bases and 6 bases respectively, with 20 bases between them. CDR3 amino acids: CASRTSRGATPEAFF. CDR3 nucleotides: TGTGCCAGCAGAACCTCGAGGGGCGCAACCCCTGAAGCTTTCTTT.

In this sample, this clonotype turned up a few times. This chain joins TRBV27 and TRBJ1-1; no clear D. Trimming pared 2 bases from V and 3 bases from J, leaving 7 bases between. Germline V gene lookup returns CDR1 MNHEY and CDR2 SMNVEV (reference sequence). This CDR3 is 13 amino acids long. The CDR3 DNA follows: TGTGCCAGCAGTTTACAGGCCGACACTGAAGCTTTCTTT. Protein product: CASSLQADTEAFF.

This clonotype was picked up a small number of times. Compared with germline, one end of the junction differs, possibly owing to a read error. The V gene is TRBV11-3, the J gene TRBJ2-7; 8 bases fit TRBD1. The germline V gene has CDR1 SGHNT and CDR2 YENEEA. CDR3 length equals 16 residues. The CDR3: CASSLETGTGSHEQYF. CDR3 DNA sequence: TGTGCCAGCAGCCTAGAAACCGGGACAGGCTCCCACGAGCAGTACTTC.

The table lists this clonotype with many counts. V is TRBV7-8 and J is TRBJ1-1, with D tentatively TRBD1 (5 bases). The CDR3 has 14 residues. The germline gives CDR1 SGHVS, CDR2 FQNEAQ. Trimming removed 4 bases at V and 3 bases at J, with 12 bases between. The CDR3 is CASSYGTGHTEAFF. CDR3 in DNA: TGTGCCAGCAGCTACGGGACCGGCCACACTGAAGCTTTCTTT.

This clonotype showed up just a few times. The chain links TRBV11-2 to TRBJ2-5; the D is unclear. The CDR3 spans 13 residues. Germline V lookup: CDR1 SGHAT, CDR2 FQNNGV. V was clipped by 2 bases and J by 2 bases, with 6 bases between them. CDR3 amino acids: CASSLQRQETQYF. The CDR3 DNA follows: TGTGCCAGCAGCTTACAGAGGCAAGAGACCCAGTACTTC.

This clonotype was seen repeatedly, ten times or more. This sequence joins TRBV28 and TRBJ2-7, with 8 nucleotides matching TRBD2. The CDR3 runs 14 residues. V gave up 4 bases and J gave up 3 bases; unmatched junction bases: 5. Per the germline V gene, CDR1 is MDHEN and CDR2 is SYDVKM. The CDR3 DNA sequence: TGTGCCAGCAGTTCGGGACTAGTTCTCTACGAGCAGTACTTC. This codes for CASSSGLVLYEQYF.

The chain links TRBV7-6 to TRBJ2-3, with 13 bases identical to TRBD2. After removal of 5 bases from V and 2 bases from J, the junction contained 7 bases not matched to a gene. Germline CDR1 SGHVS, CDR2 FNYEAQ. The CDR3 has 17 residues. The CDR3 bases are TGTGCCAGCAGCATAGGGGGACTAGCGGGACTCACAGATACGCAGTATTTT. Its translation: CASSIGGLAGLTDTQYF.

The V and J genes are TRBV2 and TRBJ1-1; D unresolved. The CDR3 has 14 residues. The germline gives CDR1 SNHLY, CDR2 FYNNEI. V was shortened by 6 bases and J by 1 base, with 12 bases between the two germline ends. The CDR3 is CASRDLQQNTEAFF. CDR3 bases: TGTGCCAGCAGGGACCTTCAACAGAACACTGAAGCTTTCTTT.

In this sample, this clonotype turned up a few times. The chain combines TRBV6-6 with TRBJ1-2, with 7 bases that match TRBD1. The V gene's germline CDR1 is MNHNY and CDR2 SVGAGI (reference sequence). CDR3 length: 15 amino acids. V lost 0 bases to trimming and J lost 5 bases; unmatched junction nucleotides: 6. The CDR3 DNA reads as TGTGCCAGCAGTTACTCCGACAGGGATCGGTATGGCTACACCTTC. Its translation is CASSYSDRDRYGYTF.

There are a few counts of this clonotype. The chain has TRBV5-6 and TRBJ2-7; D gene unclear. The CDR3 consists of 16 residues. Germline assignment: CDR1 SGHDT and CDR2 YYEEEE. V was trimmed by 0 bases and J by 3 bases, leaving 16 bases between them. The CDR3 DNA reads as TGTGCCAGCAGCTTGGGGGTTAGGACGGACGACTACGAGCAGTACTTC. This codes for CASSLGVRTDDYEQYF.

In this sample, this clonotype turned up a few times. The CDR3 DNA reads TGTGCCAGCAGTTTGGTGGGAGGGTCCCACAATGAGCAGTTCTTC. Protein sequence: CASSLVGGSHNEQFF. V is TRBV27 and J is TRBJ2-1, with 7 bases matching TRBD2. Germline-derived CDR1 and CDR2 are MNHEY and SMNVEV (reference sequence). The junction had 7 bases not matched to a gene; V was cut back by 3 bases and J by 5 bases. This CDR3 comprises 15 residues.

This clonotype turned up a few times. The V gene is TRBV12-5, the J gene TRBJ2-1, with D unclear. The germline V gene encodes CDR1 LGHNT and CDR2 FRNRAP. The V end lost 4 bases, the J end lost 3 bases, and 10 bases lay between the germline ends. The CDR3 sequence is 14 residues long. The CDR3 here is CASGYREGYNEQFF. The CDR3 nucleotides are TGTGCTAGTGGTTATAGGGAAGGCTACAATGAGCAGTTCTTC.

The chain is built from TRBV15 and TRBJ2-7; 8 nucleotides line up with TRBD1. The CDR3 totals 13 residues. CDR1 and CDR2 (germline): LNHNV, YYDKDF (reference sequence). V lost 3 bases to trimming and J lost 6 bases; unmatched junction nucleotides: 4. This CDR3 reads CATSRSTGGEQYF. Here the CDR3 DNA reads TGTGCCACCAGCAGGTCAACAGGGGGCGAGCAGTACTTC.

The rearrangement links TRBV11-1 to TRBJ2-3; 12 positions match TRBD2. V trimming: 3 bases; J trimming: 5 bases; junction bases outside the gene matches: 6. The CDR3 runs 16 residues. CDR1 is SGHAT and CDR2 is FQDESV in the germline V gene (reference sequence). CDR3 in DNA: TGTGCCAGCAGCTTTCCGACTAGCGGGAGCGGAGATACGCAGTATTTT. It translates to CASSFPTSGSGDTQYF. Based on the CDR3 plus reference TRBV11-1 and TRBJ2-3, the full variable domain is EAEVAQSPRYKITEKSQAVAFWCDPISGHATLYWYRQILGQGPELLVQFQDESVVDDSQLPKDRFSAERLKGVDSTLKIQPAELGDSAMYLCASSFPTSGSGDTQYFGPGTRLTVL.

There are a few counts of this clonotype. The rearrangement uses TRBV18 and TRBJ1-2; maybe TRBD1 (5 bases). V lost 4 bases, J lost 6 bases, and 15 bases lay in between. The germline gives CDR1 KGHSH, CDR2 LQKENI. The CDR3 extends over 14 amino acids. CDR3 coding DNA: TGTGCCAGCTCACGAGCCGGGACGGACGATGGCTACACCTTC. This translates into CASSRAGTDDGYTF.

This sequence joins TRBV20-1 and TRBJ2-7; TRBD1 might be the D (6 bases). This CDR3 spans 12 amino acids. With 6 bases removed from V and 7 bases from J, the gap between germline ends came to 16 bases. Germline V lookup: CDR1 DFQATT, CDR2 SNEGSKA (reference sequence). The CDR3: CSALMTGQEQYF. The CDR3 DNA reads TGCAGTGCCCTGATGACCGGACAGGAGCAGTACTTC.

The CDR3 DNA sequence: TGTGCCAGCAGCTTAGTGGGCCCAACGAGCTATGGCTACACCTTC. Translation gives CASSLVGPTSYGYTF. The chain links TRBV11-1 to TRBJ1-2; no clear D. The CDR3 is 15 residues long. In germline, CDR1 is SGHAT, CDR2 FQDESV (reference sequence). The V gene lost 1 base and the J gene lost 4 bases, with 13 bases spanning the gap.